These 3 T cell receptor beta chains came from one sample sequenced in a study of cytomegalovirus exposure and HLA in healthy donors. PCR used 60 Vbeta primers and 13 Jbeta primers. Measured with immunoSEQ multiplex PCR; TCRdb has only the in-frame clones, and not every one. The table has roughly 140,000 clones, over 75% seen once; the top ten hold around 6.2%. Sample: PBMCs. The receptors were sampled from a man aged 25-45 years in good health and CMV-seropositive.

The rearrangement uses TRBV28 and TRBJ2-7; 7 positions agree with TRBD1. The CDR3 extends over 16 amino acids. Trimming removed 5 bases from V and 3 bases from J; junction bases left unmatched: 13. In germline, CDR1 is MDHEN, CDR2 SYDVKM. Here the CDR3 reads CASSTGTERSIYEQYF. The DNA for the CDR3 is TGTGCCAGCAGTACCGGGACAGAGAGATCTATCTACGAGCAGTACTTC.

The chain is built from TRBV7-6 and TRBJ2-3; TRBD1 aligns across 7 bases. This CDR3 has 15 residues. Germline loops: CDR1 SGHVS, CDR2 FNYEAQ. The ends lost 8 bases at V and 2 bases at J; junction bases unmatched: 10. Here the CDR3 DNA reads TGTGCCAGCGCCTCGTCGGGACAGATCACAGATACGCAGTATTTT. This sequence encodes CASASSGQITDTQYF.

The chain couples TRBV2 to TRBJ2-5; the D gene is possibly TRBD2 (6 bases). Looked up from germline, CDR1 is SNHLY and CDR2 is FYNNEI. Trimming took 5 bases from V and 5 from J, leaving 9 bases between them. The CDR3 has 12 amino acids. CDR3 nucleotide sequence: TGTGCCAGCAGTCCCGCGGGGGAGACCCAGTACTTC. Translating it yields CASSPAGETQYF.